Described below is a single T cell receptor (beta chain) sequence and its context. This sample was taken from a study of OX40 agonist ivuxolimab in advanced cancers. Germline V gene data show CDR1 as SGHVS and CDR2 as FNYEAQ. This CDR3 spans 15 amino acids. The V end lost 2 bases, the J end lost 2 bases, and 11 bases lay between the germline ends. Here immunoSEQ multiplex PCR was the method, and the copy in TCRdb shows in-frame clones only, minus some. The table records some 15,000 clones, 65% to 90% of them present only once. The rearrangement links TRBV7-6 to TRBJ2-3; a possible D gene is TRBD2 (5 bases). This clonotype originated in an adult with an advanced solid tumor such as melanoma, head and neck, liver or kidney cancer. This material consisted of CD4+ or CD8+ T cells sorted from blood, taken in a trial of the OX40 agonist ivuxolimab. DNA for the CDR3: TGTGCCAGCAGCTTAAATACCGGGAACACAGATACGCAGTATTTT. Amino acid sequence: CASSLNTGNTDTQYF.